This entry lists 9 T cell receptor beta chains sequenced from one sample in a study of blood T cell repertoires in COVID-19. Assay: immunoSEQ multiplex PCR; the TCRdb copy retains only in-frame clones and omits some. This repertoire shows more than 65,000 clones, around 83% found once; its top ten account for 4% to 5.5%. Material for sequencing was peripheral blood. The receptors originated from an elderly man with acute or convalescent COVID-19.

The chain is built from TRBV13 and TRBJ2-7, with D maybe TRBD2 (6 bases). The V gene lost 6 bases and the J gene lost 3 bases, with 15 bases spanning the gap. Germline values: CDR1 PRHDT, CDR2 FYEKMQ (reference sequence). This CDR3 region has 14 residues. CDR3 nucleotide sequence: TGTGCCAGCAGAAGGCAGGGACTTAACTACGAGCAGTACTTC. It encodes CASRRQGLNYEQYF.

The J gene is TRBJ2-6, the V gene TRBV2; D unresolved. This CDR3 has 16 residues. Germline CDR1 is SNHLY and CDR2 is FYNNEI. Trimming removed 5 bases from V and 2 bases from J, with 13 bases in between. This CDR3 is CASSLAAFAGANVLTF. CDR3 DNA: TGTGCCAGCAGTCTCGCCGCGTTTGCTGGGGCCAACGTCCTGACTTTC.

The rearrangement uses TRBV7-2 and TRBJ2-7; possible D gene TRBD2, 5 bases. This CDR3 has 15 amino acids. Germline CDR1 SGHTA, CDR2 FQGNSA. Trimming removed 6 bases at V and 4 bases at J, with 19 bases between. CDR3 coding DNA: TGTGCCAGCAGACCCTTGGGCGGAGGAGCGTACGAGCAGTACTTC. It translates to CASRPLGGGAYEQYF.

CDR3 protein: CASSTSPGGAGETQYF. The CDR3 DNA follows: TGCGCCAGCAGCACAAGTCCGGGGGGGGCCGGCGAGACCCAGTACTTC. The chain uses TRBV5-1 and TRBJ2-5; 8 bases match TRBD2. The germline gives CDR1 SGHRS, CDR2 YFSETQ. V trimming: 4 bases; J trimming: 5 bases; junction bases outside the gene matches: 13. CDR3 length: 16 amino acids. The variable domain in full, with the rest retrieved from reference TRBV5-1 and TRBJ2-5, is KAGVTQTPRYLIKTRGQQVTLSCSPISGHRSVSWYQQTPGQGLQFLFEYFSETQRNKGNFPGRFSGRQFSNSRSEMNVSTLELGDSALYLCASSTSPGGAGETQYFGPGTRLLVL.

The chain combines TRBV27 with TRBJ1-4, with TRBD1 matching over 9 bases. This CDR3 is built from 17 residues. Germline loops: CDR1 MNHEY, CDR2 SMNVEV (reference sequence). The V and J ends lost 5 bases and 5 bases, in that order; junction bases with no gene match: 12. The CDR3 is CASSPMRVGQGNEKLFF. The CDR3, as DNA: TGTGCCAGCAGTCCAATGCGGGTGGGACAGGGAAATGAAAAACTGTTTTTT. The variable domain in full, completed from reference TRBV27 and TRBJ1-4, reads EAQVTQNPRYLITVTGKKLTVTCSQNMNHEYMSWYRQDPGLGLRQIYYSMNVEVTDKGDVPEGYKVSRKEKRNFPLILESPSPNQTSLYFCASSPMRVGQGNEKLFFGSGTQLSVL.

The chain joins TRBV14 to TRBJ2-7; possibly TRBD1 for D (6 bases). The V and J ends lost 1 base and 7 bases respectively, with 20 bases between them. Germline V gene data show CDR1 as SGHDN and CDR2 as FVKESK. This CDR3 has 16 amino acids. CDR3 sequence (DNA): TGTGCCAGCAGCCAAGCGCCTCCACAGGGACGGAGGGAGCAGTACTTC. Translating it yields CASSQAPPQGRREQYF. The full variable domain, in which reference TRBV14 and TRBJ2-7 provide the parts outside the CDR3, is EAGVTQFPSHSVIEKGQTVTLRCDPISGHDNLYWYRRVMGKEIKFLLHFVKESKQDESGMPNNRFLAERTGGTYSTLKVQPAELEDSGVYFCASSQAPPQGRREQYFGPGTRLTVT.

This chain links TRBV19 with TRBJ2-2; D might be TRBD2 (5 bases). The CDR3 spans 19 residues. Per the germline V gene, CDR1 is LNHDA and CDR2 is SQIVND (reference sequence). V shed 5 bases and J shed 6 bases, with 28 bases lying between them. In DNA form, the CDR3 reads TGTGCCAGTAGTCCCCTTCCGGGAAGTGCTATGAACGGGGCCGGGGAGCTGTTTTTT. Translation gives CASSPLPGSAMNGAGELFF.

J is TRBJ1-4 and V is TRBV5-6; no clear D gene. The CDR3 is 14 amino acids. Germline CDR1 is SGHDT and CDR2 is YYEEEE. Trimming shortened V by 2 bases and J by 7 bases, and 12 bases separated the two germline ends. CDR3 in DNA: TGTGCCAGCAGCTTAAACAGCTTGAGTGAAAAACTGTTTTTT. Encoded protein: CASSLNSLSEKLFF.

The rearrangement links TRBV12-5 to TRBJ2-3, with 7 bases that match TRBD1. J lost 4 bases, V lost 3 bases, and 4 bases had no gene match. CDR1 and CDR2 from the germline V gene are LGHNT and FRNRAP. This CDR3 comprises 14 residues. DNA of the CDR3: TGTGCTAGTGGTTTAGAGGGGGCCCCAGATACGCAGTATTTT. It encodes CASGLEGAPDTQYF.